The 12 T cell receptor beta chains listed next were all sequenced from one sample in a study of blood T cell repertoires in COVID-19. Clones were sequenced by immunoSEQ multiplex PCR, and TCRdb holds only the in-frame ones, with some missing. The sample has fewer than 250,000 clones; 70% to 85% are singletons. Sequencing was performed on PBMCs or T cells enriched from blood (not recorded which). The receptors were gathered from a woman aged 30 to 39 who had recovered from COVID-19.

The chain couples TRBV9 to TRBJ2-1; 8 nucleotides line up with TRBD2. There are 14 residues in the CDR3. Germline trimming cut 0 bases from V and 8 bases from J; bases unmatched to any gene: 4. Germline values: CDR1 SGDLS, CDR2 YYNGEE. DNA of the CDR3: TGTGCCAGCAGCGTAGCTTACGGGGGGGATGAGCAGTTCTTC. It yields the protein CASSVAYGGDEQFF. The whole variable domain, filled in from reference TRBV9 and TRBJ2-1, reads DSGVTQTPKHLITATGQRVTLRCSPRSGDLSVYWYQQSLDQGLQFLIQYYNGEERAKGNILERFSAQQFPDLHSELNLSSLELGDSALYFCASSVAYGGDEQFFGPGTRLTVL.

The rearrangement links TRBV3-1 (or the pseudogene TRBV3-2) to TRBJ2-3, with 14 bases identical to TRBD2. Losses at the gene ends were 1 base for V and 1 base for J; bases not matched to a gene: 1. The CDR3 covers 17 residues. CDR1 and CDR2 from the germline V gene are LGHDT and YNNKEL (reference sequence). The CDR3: CASSQGGLAGGTDTQYF. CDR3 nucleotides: TGTGCCAGCAGCCAAGGGGGACTAGCGGGGGGCACAGATACGCAGTATTTT.

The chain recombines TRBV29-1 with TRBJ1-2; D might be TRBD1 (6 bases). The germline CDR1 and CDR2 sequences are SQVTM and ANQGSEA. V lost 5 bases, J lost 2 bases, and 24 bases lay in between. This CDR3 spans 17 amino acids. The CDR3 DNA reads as TGCAGCGTTATAGGCTCCGGGACAAACGAGGGGAACTATGGCTACACCTTC. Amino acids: CSVIGSGTNEGNYGYTF.

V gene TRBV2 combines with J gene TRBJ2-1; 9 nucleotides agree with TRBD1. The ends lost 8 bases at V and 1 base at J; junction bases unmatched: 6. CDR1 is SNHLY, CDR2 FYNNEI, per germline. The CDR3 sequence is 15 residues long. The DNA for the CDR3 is TGTGCCAGCGCGGCGGGACAGGGTTCCTACAATGAGCAGTTCTTC. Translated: CASAAGQGSYNEQFF.

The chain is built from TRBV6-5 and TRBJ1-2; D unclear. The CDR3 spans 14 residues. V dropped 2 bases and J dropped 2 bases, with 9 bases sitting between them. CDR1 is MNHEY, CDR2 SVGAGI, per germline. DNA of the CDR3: TGTGCCAGCAGTTACCGGCAGGCGAACTATGGCTACACCTTC. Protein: CASSYRQANYGYTF.

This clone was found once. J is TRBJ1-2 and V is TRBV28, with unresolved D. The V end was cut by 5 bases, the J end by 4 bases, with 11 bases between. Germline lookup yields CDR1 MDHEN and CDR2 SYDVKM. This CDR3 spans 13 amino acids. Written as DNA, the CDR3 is TGTGCCAGCAGTCGAACAGCCAGCTATGGCTACACCTTC. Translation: CASSRTASYGYTF.

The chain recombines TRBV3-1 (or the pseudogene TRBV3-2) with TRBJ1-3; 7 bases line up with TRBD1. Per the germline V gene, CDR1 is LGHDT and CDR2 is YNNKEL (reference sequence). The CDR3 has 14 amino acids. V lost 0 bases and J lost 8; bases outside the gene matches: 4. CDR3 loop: CASSQDRGWDTIYF. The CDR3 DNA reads TGTGCCAGCAGCCAAGACAGGGGGTGGGACACCATATATTTT.

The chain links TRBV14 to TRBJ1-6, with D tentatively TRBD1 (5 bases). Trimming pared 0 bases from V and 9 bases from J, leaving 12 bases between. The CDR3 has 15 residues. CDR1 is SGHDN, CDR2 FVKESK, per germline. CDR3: CASSQDKGAGSPLHF. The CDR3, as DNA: TGTGCCAGCAGCCAAGATAAAGGGGCCGGTTCACCCCTCCACTTT.

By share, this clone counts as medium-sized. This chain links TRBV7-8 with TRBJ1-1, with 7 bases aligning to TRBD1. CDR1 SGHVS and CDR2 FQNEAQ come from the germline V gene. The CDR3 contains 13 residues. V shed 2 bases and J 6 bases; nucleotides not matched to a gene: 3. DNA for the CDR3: TGTGCCAGCAGCTTAACCGGGACAGCTGAAGCTTTCTTT. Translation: CASSLTGTAEAFF.

The CDR3 is CASSLMGSIPPEQFF. The CDR3 region has the DNA TGTGCCAGCAGCTTAATGGGCTCAATTCCACCCGAGCAGTTCTTC. The chain uses TRBV7-2 and TRBJ2-1; D not resolved. The V end lost 2 bases, the J end lost 10 bases, and 18 bases lay between the germline ends. The germline CDR1 and CDR2 sequences are SGHTA and FQGNSA. This CDR3 region has 15 residues.

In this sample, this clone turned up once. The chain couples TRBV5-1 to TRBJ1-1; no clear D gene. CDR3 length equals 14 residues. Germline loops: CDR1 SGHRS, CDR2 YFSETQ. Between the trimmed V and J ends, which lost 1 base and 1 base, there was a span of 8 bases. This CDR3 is CASSLFKQNTEAFF. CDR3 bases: TGCGCCAGCAGCTTGTTCAAACAGAACACTGAAGCTTTCTTT.

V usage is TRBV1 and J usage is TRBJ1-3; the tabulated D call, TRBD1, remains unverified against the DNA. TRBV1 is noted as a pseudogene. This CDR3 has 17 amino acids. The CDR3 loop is CTSSQDRDATQGNTIYF. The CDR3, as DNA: TGCACCAGCAGCCAAGACCGGGACGCCACTCAGGGGAACACCATATATTTT.